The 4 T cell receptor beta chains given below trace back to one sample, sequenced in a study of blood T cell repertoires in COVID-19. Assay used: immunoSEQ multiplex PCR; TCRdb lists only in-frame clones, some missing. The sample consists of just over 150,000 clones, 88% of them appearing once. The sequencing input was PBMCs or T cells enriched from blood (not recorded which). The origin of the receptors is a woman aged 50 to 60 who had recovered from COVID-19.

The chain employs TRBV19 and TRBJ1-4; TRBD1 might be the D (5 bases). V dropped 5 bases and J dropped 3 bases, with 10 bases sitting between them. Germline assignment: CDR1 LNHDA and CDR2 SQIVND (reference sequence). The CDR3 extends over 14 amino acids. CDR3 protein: CASSPQGANEKLFF. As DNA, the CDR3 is TGTGCCAGTAGTCCCCAGGGTGCTAATGAAAAACTGTTTTTT.

In DNA form, the CDR3 reads TGTGCCAGCAGCCAACGGACTAGCGGGGGACACAATGAGCAGTTCTTC. Residues: CASSQRTSGGHNEQFF. The J gene is TRBJ2-1, the V gene TRBV4-2; 13 positions match TRBD2. Germline trimming cut 2 bases from V and 5 bases from J; bases unmatched to any gene: 3. There are 16 residues in the CDR3. Germline-derived CDR1 and CDR2 are LGHNA and YNFKEQ.

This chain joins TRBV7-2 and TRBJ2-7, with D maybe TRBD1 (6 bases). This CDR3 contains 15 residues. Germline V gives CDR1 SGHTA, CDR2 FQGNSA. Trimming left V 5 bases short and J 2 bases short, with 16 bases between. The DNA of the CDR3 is TGTGCCAGCAGCCCCCGACAGGTCGGCACCTACGAGCAGTACTTC. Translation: CASSPRQVGTYEQYF.

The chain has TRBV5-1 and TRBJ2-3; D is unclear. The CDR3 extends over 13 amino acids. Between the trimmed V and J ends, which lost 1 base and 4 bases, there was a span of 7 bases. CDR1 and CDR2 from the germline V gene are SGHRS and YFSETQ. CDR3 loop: CASSLSSADTQYF. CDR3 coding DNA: TGCGCCAGCAGCTTGAGTTCGGCAGATACGCAGTATTTT.